One sample yielded the 26 T cell receptor beta chains listed below, sequenced in a study of post-analysis software for immune sequencing data. No antigen has been assigned to these receptors. TCR beta libraries were prepared from cDNA with unique molecular identifiers. TCRdb re-called the PCR reads through MiXCR, storing one row per CDR3 protein. The sample lists 650,000 to 850,000 distinct CDR3 sequences; 35% to 55% were seen once. The study, taken as a whole, reports: Roughly five TRBV segments were significantly more frequent in patients than in controls. TRBV5-6, TRBV5-1 and TRBV20-1 were among these segments.

The sequencing input was blood. The receptors were sampled from a girl aged 5-17 years with multiple sclerosis.

This sequence joins TRBV20-1 and TRBJ1-4, with D possibly matching TRBD1 (5 bases). This CDR3 has 12 residues. Per the germline V gene, CDR1 is DFQATT and CDR2 is SNEGSKA (reference sequence). The CDR3 here is CSVGGGREKLFF. The DNA for the CDR3 is TGCAGCGTCGGTGGGGGGAGGGAAAAACTGTTTTTT.

This clonotype showed up just a few times. V is TRBV20-1 and J is TRBJ2-7; the D is unclear. With 0 bases removed from V and 0 bases from J, the gap between germline ends came to 15 bases. There are 16 residues in the CDR3. Germline V CDR1 and CDR2: DFQATT, SNEGSKA (reference sequence). CDR3 DNA sequence: TGCAGTGCTAGAGAGGTGGCAGCCTCTAGCTCCTACGAGCAGTACTTC. This codes for CSAREVAASSSYEQYF.

This chain links TRBV6-2 or TRBV6-3 with TRBJ1-1; D is unclear. V lost 6 bases, J lost 0 bases, and 11 bases lay in between. There are 14 residues in the CDR3. Germline V gene lookup returns CDR1 MNHEY and CDR2 SVGEGT. CDR3 protein: CASSPTALNTEAFF. The DNA for the CDR3 is TGTGCCAGCAGCCCTACAGCCCTGAACACTGAAGCTTTCTTT.

The gene calls are TRBV27 and TRBJ2-3; 9 nucleotides line up with TRBD2. This CDR3 is built from 16 residues. The germline gives CDR1 MNHEY, CDR2 SMNVEV (reference sequence). The trim removed 2 bases at V and 8 bases at J, leaving 11 bases unmatched. CDR3 sequence reads: CASSLGIAGALSTQYF. CDR3 in DNA: TGTGCCAGCAGTTTAGGAATAGCGGGAGCTTTGAGTACGCAGTATTTT.

The V and J genes are TRBV18 and TRBJ1-1; D not resolved. CDR1 KGHSH and CDR2 LQKENI come from the germline V gene. Trimming removed 0 bases at V and 1 base at J, with 12 bases between. The CDR3 is 16 amino acids. The CDR3 region is CASSPPMAGENTEAFF. In DNA, the CDR3 is TGTGCCAGCTCACCACCGATGGCGGGAGAGAACACTGAAGCTTTCTTT.

This clonotype has only a few counts. The chain couples TRBV20-1 to TRBJ2-1; D is undetermined. Germline V lookup: CDR1 DFQATT, CDR2 SNEGSKA (reference sequence). Trimming left V 3 bases short and J 8 bases short, with 5 bases between. This CDR3 contains 10 residues. CDR3 nucleotide sequence: TGCAGTGCTAGCCACTATGAGCAGTTCTTC. It is translated as CSASHYEQFF.

This rearrangement joins TRBV15 to TRBJ1-2, with D unclear. Trimming took 0 bases from V and 4 from J, leaving 3 bases between them. The CDR3 sequence is 12 residues long. Per germline, CDR1 LNHNV and CDR2 YYDKDF (reference sequence). The CDR3 region is CATSRDTYGYTF. In DNA, the CDR3 is TGTGCCACCAGCAGAGATACCTATGGCTACACCTTC. The whole variable domain, filled in from reference TRBV15 and TRBJ1-2, reads DAMVIQNPRYQVTQFGKPVTLSCSQTLNHNVMYWYQQKSSQAPKLLFHYYDKDFNNEADTPDNFQSRRPNTSFCFLDIRSPGLGDTAMYLCATSRDTYGYTFGSGTRLTVV.

This rearrangement joins TRBV29-1 to TRBJ2-1; D possibly uses TRBD1 or TRBD2 (5 bases each). This CDR3 has 12 amino acids. Germline assignment: CDR1 SQVTM and CDR2 ANQGSEA. V lost 7 bases and J 10 bases, leaving 17 bases between the germline ends. CDR3 nucleotide sequence: TGCAGCGCTTGGATAGGGACGGGAGAGCAGTTCTTC. Amino acids: CSAWIGTGEQFF.

The chain couples TRBV9 to TRBJ2-1; 8 positions agree with TRBD2. The germline V gene encodes CDR1 SGDLS and CDR2 YYNGEE. The CDR3 contains 16 residues. The V and J ends lost 1 base and 4 bases, in that order; junction bases with no gene match: 7. The DNA for the CDR3 is TGTGCCAGCAGCGTATTTCCGGGAGGGGGGTACAATGAGCAGTTCTTC. It is translated as CASSVFPGGGYNEQFF. The whole variable domain, remainder taken from reference TRBV9 and TRBJ2-1, is DSGVTQTPKHLITATGQRVTLRCSPRSGDLSVYWYQQSLDQGLQFLIQYYNGEERAKGNILERFSAQQFPDLHSELNLSSLELGDSALYFCASSVFPGGGYNEQFFGPGTRLTVL.

Only one count was recorded for this clonotype. The genes are TRBV5-5 and TRBJ1-1, with 7 bases lining up with TRBD1. The CDR3 totals 15 residues. The junction had 11 bases not matched to a gene; V was cut back by 9 bases and J by 0 bases. Germline CDR1 is SGHKS and CDR2 is YYEKEE (reference sequence). CDR3 bases: TGTGCCACCGGTATTCCGGGACAGATGAACACTGAAGCTTTCTTT. Amino acid sequence: CATGIPGQMNTEAFF.

This chain joins TRBV12-3 or TRBV12-4 and TRBJ2-7; no reliable D call. V lost 6 bases to trimming and J lost 6 bases, with 15 bases between them. The CDR3 extends over 13 amino acids. In nucleotides, the CDR3 is TGTGCCAGCAGGCCCGAGCCCCTAGGCGAGCAGTACTTC. Translation: CASRPEPLGEQYF.

V and J are TRBV13 and TRBJ2-1; a possible D gene is TRBD2 (5 bases). Germline V gene data show CDR1 as PRHDT and CDR2 as FYEKMQ (reference sequence). Trimming left V 2 bases short and J 7 bases short, with 9 bases between. The CDR3 runs to 13 residues. In nucleotides, the CDR3 is TGTGCCAGCAGCTTACTCGGGGAGAATGAGCAGTTCTTC. As protein: CASSLLGENEQFF.

This clonotype was found a few times. Sequence at one end of the junction differs from germline and may be a read error. V gene TRBV4-1 combines with J gene TRBJ2-7; a weak D match, TRBD2 (6 bases). Germline V gives CDR1 MGHRA, CDR2 YSYEKL. The CDR3 extends over 16 amino acids. In DNA form, the CDR3 reads TGCGCCAACAGCCAAGAGCCTAGCGCCTTCTCCTACGAGCAGTACTTC. Residues: CANSQEPSAFSYEQYF.

This clonotype came up a few times. The V gene is TRBV28, the J gene TRBJ2-3; the D is unclear. Germline CDR1 reads MDHEN; CDR2 reads SYDVKM. The V gene lost 6 bases and the J gene lost 2 bases, with 15 bases spanning the gap. This CDR3 spans 15 amino acids. CDR3 protein: CASSLATRNTDTQYF. The CDR3 DNA sequence: TGTGCCAGCAGCTTAGCTACAAGAAACACAGATACGCAGTATTTT. The variable domain in full, with the rest retrieved from reference TRBV28 and TRBJ2-3, is DVKVTQSSRYLVKRTGEKVFLECVQDMDHENMFWYRQDPGLGLRLIYFSYDVKMKEKGDIPEGYSVSREKKERFSLILESASTNQTSMYLCASSLATRNTDTQYFGPGTRLTVL.

This clonotype was seen a few times. The rearrangement uses TRBV15 and TRBJ1-4, with D unresolved. This CDR3 spans 16 amino acids. Germline V gene data show CDR1 as LNHNV and CDR2 as YYDKDF (reference sequence). Trimming took off 3 bases at V and 0 bases at J, with 11 bases between the two ends. The DNA for the CDR3 is TGTGCCACCAGCAGGGCCACCACCACAACTAATGAAAAACTGTTTTTT. This codes for CATSRATTTTNEKLFF.

The rearrangement links TRBV12-3 or TRBV12-4 to TRBJ2-1; 16 bases agree with TRBD2. This CDR3 has 16 residues. Unmatched junction bases numbered 9, after V lost 6 bases and J lost 10 bases. CDR3 in DNA: TGTGCCAGCAGCCTAGGGGGACTAGCGGGAGGGAACGAGCAGTTCTTC. This gives the protein CASSLGGLAGGNEQFF.

The V and J genes are TRBV7-2 and TRBJ2-1; 12 nucleotides agree with TRBD2. This CDR3 contains 18 residues. Germline values: CDR1 SGHTA, CDR2 FQGNSA. V shed 2 bases and J 6 bases; nucleotides not matched to a gene: 11. The CDR3 DNA reads as TGTGCCAGCAGCTTAAAATCGACTAGCGGGGGCCGGGGCAATGAGCAGTTCTTC. Translated, it gives CASSLKSTSGGRGNEQFF.

Concerning this clonotype: One junction end disagrees with the germline gene, perhaps due to a read error. This rearrangement joins TRBV20-1 to TRBJ1-5; D gene uncertain. The CDR3 has 13 amino acids. The germline V gene encodes CDR1 DFQATT and CDR2 SNEGSKA (reference sequence). Written as DNA, the CDR3 is TGCAGTACTAGAGAGGTTTGGAATCAGCCCCAGCATTTT. Translated, it gives CSTREVWNQPQHF.

A single count supports this clonotype. The chain combines TRBV5-1 with TRBJ2-7, with TRBD2 matching over 7 bases. Germline values: CDR1 SGHRS, CDR2 YFSETQ. The CDR3 runs 16 residues. V gave up 5 bases and J gave up 7 bases; unmatched junction bases: 18. CDR3 nucleotide sequence: TGCGCCAGCAGTATCCCCCGGGACTACCCTGACAATGAGCAGTACTTC. This gives the protein CASSIPRDYPDNEQYF.

In DNA, the CDR3 is TGTGCCAGCAGCCGCTCCGCCCTTCGACTAGCGGCCAGGGGGACGCAGTATTTT. Translation gives CASSRSALRLAARGTQYF. V is TRBV3-1 and J is TRBJ2-3; 9 bases match TRBD2. V lost 4 bases and J lost 9; bases outside the gene matches: 20. From germline, CDR1 is LGHDT and CDR2 YNNKEL (reference sequence). This CDR3 is built from 18 residues.

This clonotype was observed a handful of times. J is TRBJ1-1 and V is TRBV4-2, with 10 bases fitting TRBD1. CDR3 length: 16 amino acids. From germline, CDR1 is LGHNA and CDR2 YNFKEQ. J gave up 5 bases and V 1 base, and 7 bases lay outside the gene matches. CDR3 in amino acids: CASSQGNRDRGTEAFF. In nucleotides, the CDR3 is TGTGCCAGCAGCCAAGGGAACCGGGACAGGGGAACTGAAGCTTTCTTT.

This chain uses TRBV12-5 with TRBJ2-1, with TRBD1 identical over 7 bases. CDR1 LGHNT and CDR2 FRNRAP come from the germline V gene. This CDR3 has 14 residues. With 7 bases clipped from V and 4 bases from J, the junction kept 7 bases outside the gene matches. CDR3 protein: CASAYRGPYNEQFF. For the CDR3, the DNA is TGTGCTAGTGCGTACAGGGGTCCATACAATGAGCAGTTCTTC.

The rearrangement links TRBV12-3 or TRBV12-4 to TRBJ2-5, with 7 nucleotides matching TRBD2. With V trimmed by 4 bases and J by 4 bases, 12 bases remained unmatched. The CDR3 is 16 amino acids. The CDR3 is CASSSQTSRLGETQYF. CDR3 in DNA: TGTGCCAGCAGTTCACAGACTAGCAGGTTGGGAGAGACCCAGTACTTC.

The J gene is TRBJ2-5, the V gene TRBV2; 8 bases map to TRBD2. V dropped 2 bases and J dropped 11; count of bases not matched to a gene: 7. In germline, CDR1 is SNHLY, CDR2 FYNNEI. This CDR3 spans 13 amino acids. CDR3 loop: CASSEKRETQQYF. The CDR3 nucleotides are TGTGCCAGCAGTGAAAAGCGGGAGACCCAGCAGTACTTC.

The chain has TRBV9 and TRBJ1-1, with D perhaps TRBD1 (5 bases). The CDR3 consists of 13 residues. Germline V gene data show CDR1 as SGDLS and CDR2 as YYNGEE. V was shortened by 5 bases and J by 4 bases, with 12 bases between the two germline ends. The CDR3 spells CASSYGGSTEAFF. The CDR3 nucleotides read TGTGCCAGCAGTTACGGGGGGAGCACTGAAGCTTTCTTT.

V usage is TRBV7-9 and J usage is TRBJ1-4; 9 nucleotides align to TRBD1. The CDR3 has 16 amino acids. The germline CDR1 and CDR2 sequences are SEHNR and FQNEAQ (reference sequence). J gave up 5 bases and V 5 bases, and 9 bases lay outside the gene matches. The CDR3 sequence is CASSPPGTGYNEKLFF. The CDR3 DNA follows: TGTGCCAGCAGCCCTCCCGGGACAGGGTACAATGAAAAACTGTTTTTT.